Below, 2 T cell receptor beta chains from the same sample are listed, as sequenced in a study of cytomegalovirus exposure and HLA in healthy donors. PCR involved 60 Vbeta and 13 Jbeta primers. Clones were sequenced by immunoSEQ multiplex PCR, and TCRdb holds only the in-frame ones, with some missing. The table lists tens of thousands of clones, about 78% of them singletons. The sequencing sample was made of PBMCs. Receptors were obtained from a woman aged 40 to 50 in good health and CMV-seropositive.

This chain joins TRBV5-1 and TRBJ1-1; the match to TRBD1 covers 9 bases. J lost 3 bases, V lost 0 bases, and 3 bases had no gene match. The CDR3 is made up of 15 amino acids. CDR1 SGHRS and CDR2 YFSETQ come from the germline V gene. CDR3 sequence: CASSLGGTGYTEAFF. The CDR3 DNA sequence: TGCGCCAGCAGCTTGGGGGGGACAGGGTACACTGAAGCTTTCTTT.

This clone has a single count. This sequence joins TRBV5-1 and TRBJ1-1, with a weak D call TRBD1 (5 bases). The CDR3 runs 14 residues. Trimming pared 1 base from V and 3 bases from J, leaving 10 bases between. Germline values: CDR1 SGHRS, CDR2 YFSETQ. The CDR3 DNA reads as TGCGCCAGCAGCTTGACAGGAAGGCACACTGAAGCTTTCTTT. It codes for CASSLTGRHTEAFF.